This T cell receptor (beta chain) was sequenced during a study of Ad26.COV2.S vaccination and SARS-CoV-2 variants. Turning to the study itself: The COV1001 Ad26.COV2.S trial arm included the donor. Findings and limits, study-wide: Placebo recipients trailed vaccine recipients in spike-specific TCR breadth.

Generated by immunoSEQ multiplex PCR, the TCRdb table keeps only in-frame clones and is missing some. The table lists roughly 320,000 clones, 86% of them singletons. This clone appeared a single time. Its antigen remains unidentified. Specified treatment: 15 to 20 received Ad26.COV2.S at low or high dose, single or two shots; about 5 received placebo; per-sample allocation not given. The samples were gathered on day 63 after the first injection of vaccine or placebo. The source was peripheral blood, collected in a trial of Ad26.COV2.S vaccine versus placebo. The sequence was obtained from a person between 18 and 65 years old who received the Ad26.COV2.S COVID-19 vaccine or a placebo.

Here the CDR3 reads CASKAGAGNEQFF. CDR3 coding DNA: TGCGCCAGCAAGGCGGGGGCGGGCAATGAGCAGTTCTTC. This chain uses TRBV10-2 with TRBJ2-1, with TRBD2 as a possible D gene (7 bases). Trimming shortened V by 7 bases and J by 6 bases, and 13 bases separated the two germline ends. The CDR3 totals 13 residues. Germline V gives CDR1 WSHSY, CDR2 SAAADI.